The next 18 T cell receptor beta chains were all read from a single sample in a study of T cell changes during pregnancy in multiple sclerosis. Profiling relied on immunoSEQ multiplex PCR, and the TCRdb table lists in-frame clones only, not all of them. The sample holds 60,000 to 65,000 clones, approximately 92% seen once. This specimen was peripheral blood, taken in the first trimester of pregnancy. The receptor set was obtained from a female donor with multiple sclerosis, enrolled in a pregnancy study.

J is TRBJ2-1 and V is TRBV7-6; maybe TRBD2 (6 bases). Trimming shortened V by 5 bases and J by 6 bases, and 14 bases separated the two germline ends. The CDR3 spans 14 residues. CDR1 and CDR2 (germline): SGHVS, FNYEAQ. CDR3 bases: TGTGCCAGCAGCAACCGGAGGGTTAGCAATGAGCAGTTCTTC. Protein: CASSNRRVSNEQFF.

The chain links TRBV7-9 to TRBJ2-7; D call uncertain. With 2 bases removed from V and 5 bases from J, the gap between germline ends came to 7 bases. There are 12 residues in the CDR3. Germline CDR1 and CDR2: SEHNR and FQNEAQ (reference sequence). CDR3: CASSLLPDEQYF. Here the CDR3 DNA reads TGTGCCAGCAGCTTACTTCCAGACGAGCAGTACTTC.

This chain uses TRBV11-3 with TRBJ1-2; no reliable D call. Germline CDR1 is SGHNT and CDR2 is YENEEA. The V and J ends lost 4 bases and 2 bases respectively, with 11 bases between them. CDR3 length equals 14 residues. In DNA, the CDR3 is TGTGCCAGCAGCTCCCGAGGTGGGAACTATGGCTACACCTTC. Protein product: CASSSRGGNYGYTF.

The chain has TRBV4-3 and TRBJ2-2, with TRBD2 matching 14 bases. The CDR3 totals 19 residues. V lost 1 base to trimming and J lost 5 bases; unmatched junction nucleotides: 9. CDR1 is LGHNA and CDR2 is YSLEER in the germline V gene. CDR3 residues: CASSQVGLAGVIGTGELFF. The CDR3 DNA follows: TGCGCCAGCAGCCAAGTGGGACTAGCGGGAGTTATCGGGACCGGGGAGCTGTTTTTT.

The rearrangement joins TRBV7-9 to TRBJ2-5; 13 positions match TRBD2. Germline V gives CDR1 SEHNR, CDR2 FQNEAQ (reference sequence). V lost 5 bases, J lost 4 bases, and 7 bases stayed unmatched. This CDR3 has 16 residues. The CDR3, as DNA: TGTGCCAGCAGCCTTGGACTAGCGGGAGTTGGAGAGACCCAGTACTTC. It codes for CASSLGLAGVGETQYF.

The table lists this clone with a count of one. The chain employs TRBV27 and TRBJ2-2; TRBD1 agrees at 7 bases. Germline trimming cut 2 bases from V and 1 base from J; bases unmatched to any gene: 4. The CDR3 covers 16 residues. Looked up from germline, CDR1 is MNHEY and CDR2 is SMNVEV (reference sequence). CDR3 loop: CASSLKGAENTGELFF. The DNA for the CDR3 is TGTGCCAGCAGTTTAAAGGGGGCCGAGAACACCGGGGAGCTGTTTTTT.

The rearrangement joins TRBV9 to TRBJ2-1, with TRBD2 matching 8 bases. Germline CDR1 reads SGDLS; CDR2 reads YYNGEE. J gave up 8 bases and V 3 bases, and 10 bases lay outside the gene matches. This CDR3 region has 15 residues. The CDR3 DNA follows: TGTGCCAGCAGCGCCAGCGGGAGCGGGCCCGATGAGCAGTTCTTC. The encoded protein is CASSASGSGPDEQFF.

This clone appeared a few times. The rearrangement uses TRBV7-6 and TRBJ2-2, with TRBD1 identical over 10 bases. Trimming cost V 0 bases and J 7 bases; bases outside gene matches: 8. CDR3 length: 17 amino acids. Germline loops: CDR1 SGHVS, CDR2 FNYEAQ. The CDR3 sequence: CASSLAPTGGEGGELFF. The CDR3 DNA sequence: TGTGCCAGCAGCTTAGCGCCGACAGGGGGCGAGGGCGGGGAGCTGTTTTTT.

This chain connects TRBV28 to TRBJ2-1, with 15 bases aligning to TRBD2. The CDR3 has 17 residues. The ends lost 3 bases at V and 7 bases at J; junction bases unmatched: 7. In germline, CDR1 is MDHEN, CDR2 SYDVKM. The CDR3 loop reads CASSFRTSGGVWNEQFF. In DNA, the CDR3 is TGTGCCAGCAGTTTTCGGACTAGCGGGGGGGTGTGGAATGAGCAGTTCTTC.

As concerns this clone: The same CDR3 is also encoded by other DNA sequences in this sample. The V and J genes are TRBV6-4 and TRBJ2-1, with TRBD2 matching 9 bases. CDR1 and CDR2 (germline): MRHNA, SNTAGT. Germline trimming cut 0 bases from V and 4 bases from J; bases unmatched to any gene: 1. The CDR3 sequence is 15 residues long. CDR3 sequence reads: CASSDSSGSYNEQFF. The CDR3 region has the DNA TGTGCCAGCAGTGACTCTAGCGGGAGTTACAATGAGCAGTTCTTC.

The CDR3 sequence: CASSQSQGGETQYF. The CDR3 coding sequence is TGTGCCAGCAGCCAATCACAGGGGGGAGAGACCCAGTACTTC. This chain links TRBV7-9 with TRBJ2-5; 8 nucleotides match TRBD1. Unmatched junction bases numbered 6, after V lost 5 bases and J lost 4 bases. Germline CDR1 is SEHNR and CDR2 is FQNEAQ (reference sequence). The CDR3 consists of 14 residues.

The chain recombines TRBV25-1 with TRBJ1-1, with 8 bases that match TRBD1. Germline values: CDR1 MGHDK, CDR2 SYGVNS. The CDR3 loop spans 14 amino acids. Trimming removed 4 bases from V and 6 bases from J; junction bases left unmatched: 7. The CDR3 nucleotides read TGTGCCAGCAGTGGGCCAGGACAGGGCGCTGAAGCTTTCTTT. It specifies CASSGPGQGAEAFF.

This rearrangement joins TRBV4-3 to TRBJ2-1; no definite D call. Germline V gene lookup returns CDR1 LGHNA and CDR2 YSLEER. The CDR3 is made up of 13 amino acids. The V end lost 0 bases, the J end lost 9 bases, and 9 bases lay between the germline ends. CDR3 nucleotide sequence: TGCGCCAGCAGCCAAGATACGGCGGTTGAGCAGTTCTTC. Protein product: CASSQDTAVEQFF.

This chain connects TRBV2 to TRBJ2-7; TRBD2 matches at 10 bases. Germline V gene lookup returns CDR1 SNHLY and CDR2 FYNNEI. With V trimmed by 1 base and J by 2 bases, 2 bases remained unmatched. This CDR3 region has 15 residues. The CDR3 DNA reads TGTGCCAGCAGTGAAGTAGCGGGAGGCCCCTACGAGCAGTACTTC. It specifies CASSEVAGGPYEQYF.

CDR3 nucleotides: TGTGCCAGCGGGGCCTCCCTGGGAACAGGAAACACCATATATTTT. It specifies CASGASLGTGNTIYF. V is TRBV6-5 and J is TRBJ1-3, with TRBD1 as a possible D gene (5 bases). The V end was cut by 8 bases, the J end by 4 bases, with 18 bases between. The CDR3 covers 15 residues. Germline CDR1 MNHEY, CDR2 SVGAGI.

The V and J genes are TRBV18 and TRBJ1-1; D perhaps matches TRBD1 (6 bases). The germline V gene has CDR1 KGHSH and CDR2 LQKENI. Between the trimmed V and J ends, which lost 1 base and 4 bases, there was a span of 19 bases. The CDR3 is made up of 17 amino acids. In DNA, the CDR3 is TGTGCCAGCTCACCACTTATGAGGACAGAACCCGGCACTGAAGCTTTCTTT. Its protein is CASSPLMRTEPGTEAFF.

The chain combines TRBV19 with TRBJ1-3; 8 nucleotides agree with TRBD1. The length of the CDR3 is 15 residues. CDR1 LNHDA and CDR2 SQIVND come from the germline V gene (reference sequence). V shed 6 bases, J shed 4 bases, and the junction held 8 bases outside the gene matches. The DNA of the CDR3 is TGTGCCAGTAGGGGGGACAGGTCGGGAGGAAACACCATATATTTT. This translates into CASRGDRSGGNTIYF.

The chain carries TRBV27 and TRBJ1-2; maybe TRBD1 (5 bases). V was clipped by 1 base and J by 5 bases, with 11 bases between them. Germline CDR1 MNHEY, CDR2 SMNVEV (reference sequence). There are 14 residues in the CDR3. The chain's CDR3 is CASSLFPTGYGYTF. The CDR3 DNA is TGTGCCAGCAGTTTATTCCCCACAGGTTATGGCTACACCTTC.